Below are 20 T cell receptor beta chains sequenced from a single sample in a study of Graves' ophthalmopathy and Graves' hyperthyroidism. Investigators amplified TCR beta CDR3 regions from RNA transcripts. First-round RT-PCR used HTBI primers; second-round multiplex PCR followed. TCRdb re-analysed the multiplex PCR reads in MiXCR, keeping a single row per CDR3 protein. The sample yields roughly 1.1 million distinct CDR3 sequences, 36% seen once. The sequenced sample consisted of peripheral blood or thyroid tissue (not recorded which). These receptors were collected from an adult man with Graves' hyperthyroidism.

This clonotype was seen more than once but under ten times. The chain joins TRBV20-1 to TRBJ1-4, with a possible D match to TRBD1 (5 bases). The V gene's germline CDR1 is DFQATT and CDR2 SNEGSKA (reference sequence). This CDR3 contains 15 residues. The CDR3 protein is CAIRRLRTLNEKLFF. CDR3 sequence (DNA): TGCGCTATCCGACGGCTACGGACACTTAATGAAAAACTGTTTTTT.

The table lists this clonotype with many counts. The rearrangement links TRBV7-9 to TRBJ2-6; a weak D match, TRBD2 (6 bases). Germline-derived CDR1 and CDR2 are SEHNR and FQNEAQ (reference sequence). The ends were cut back, 5 bases at V and 1 base at J, with 12 bases in the middle. The CDR3 length is 16 residues. CDR3 in DNA: TGTGCCAGCAGCGACCAGGAGGGGTCTGGGGCCAACGTCCTGACTTTC. As protein: CASSDQEGSGANVLTF.

This clonotype was counted at least ten times. The chain uses TRBV9 and TRBJ2-2; 11 nucleotides line up with TRBD2. Germline V gives CDR1 SGDLS, CDR2 YYNGEE. V shed 3 bases and J 4 bases; nucleotides not matched to a gene: 8. The CDR3 has 17 amino acids. As DNA, the CDR3 is TGTGCCAGCAGCGAGGTTAGCGGGAGGGCGTCCACCGGGGAGCTGTTTTTT. Protein: CASSEVSGRASTGELFF.

This chain uses TRBV7-2 with TRBJ2-7, with D perhaps matching TRBD2 (7 bases). Deletions cut 6 bases from V and 6 bases from J, with 15 bases between. Germline CDR1 and CDR2: SGHTA and FQGNSA. The CDR3 spans 13 residues. CDR3 sequence: CASRGRGGAEQYF. The CDR3 nucleotides read TGTGCCAGCAGGGGGAGGGGGGGTGCCGAGCAGTACTTC.

This clonotype was detected ten times or more. The chain is built from TRBV20-1 and TRBJ2-5; D may be TRBD1 or TRBD2 (5 bases each). Between the trimmed V and J ends, which lost 2 bases and 4 bases, there was a span of 8 bases. This CDR3 region has 12 residues. Germline CDR1 DFQATT, CDR2 SNEGSKA (reference sequence). CDR3 sequence reads: CSARFGAETQYF. CDR3 coding DNA: TGCAGTGCTAGATTCGGGGCAGAGACCCAGTACTTC.

This clonotype was observed a handful of times. The rearrangement links TRBV6-2 or TRBV6-3 to TRBJ1-5, with unresolved D. Trimming removed 7 bases at V and 8 bases at J, with 15 bases between. The CDR3 is made up of 13 amino acids. Germline V lookup: CDR1 MNHEY, CDR2 SVGEGT. Here the CDR3 DNA reads TGTGCCAGCACCCACTGGGGAGGTAAGCCCCAGCATTTT. Translating gives CASTHWGGKPQHF.

This chain uses TRBV12-3 or TRBV12-4 with TRBJ1-2, with D perhaps TRBD1 (5 bases). V lost 8 bases and J lost 0, with 10 bases in between. The CDR3 is 13 amino acids. The CDR3 loop reads CASSRGPNYGYTF. The CDR3 DNA sequence: TGTGCCAGCTCACGGGGCCCTAACTATGGCTACACCTTC.

V is TRBV9 and J is TRBJ2-5; TRBD2 agrees at 9 bases. The CDR3 totals 17 residues. Trimming at V came to 4 bases and at J to 3 bases, leaving 13 bases not matched to a gene. Germline V gene sequence: CDR1 SGDLS, CDR2 YYNGEE. The CDR3 protein is CASSSRGSQRGEETQYF. The CDR3 DNA sequence: TGTGCCAGCAGCTCCCGGGGGTCCCAGCGGGGGGAAGAGACCCAGTACTTC.

V is TRBV7-9 and J is TRBJ2-7; D is possibly TRBD2 (7 bases). The germline CDR1 and CDR2 sequences are SEHNR and FQNEAQ (reference sequence). CDR3 size: 17 residues. The V gene lost 2 bases and the J gene lost 4 bases, with 21 bases spanning the gap. Written as DNA, the CDR3 is TGTGCCAGCAGCTTAAATTTCGGACGGGGGGCCTTTTACGAGCAGTACTTC. The encoded protein is CASSLNFGRGAFYEQYF.

Of note for this clonotype: This may come from a read error, since a much larger clone is one base off. The chain combines TRBV7-8 with TRBJ1-1; tentatively, D is TRBD1 (5 bases). CDR3 length: 11 residues. Germline loops: CDR1 SGHVS, CDR2 FQNEAQ. Written as DNA, the CDR3 is TGTGCCAGCGGCTTAGGGGATTATGCTTTCTTT. Protein product: CASGLGDYAFF.

There are a few counts of this clonotype. V is TRBV18 and J is TRBJ2-7; 7 nucleotides line up with TRBD1. The germline gives CDR1 KGHSH, CDR2 LQKENI. Germline trimming cut 3 bases from V and 2 bases from J; bases unmatched to any gene: 4. The CDR3 is made up of 14 amino acids. DNA of the CDR3: TGTGCCAGCTCACCCGGACAGGAGACCTACGAGCAGTACTTC. This codes for CASSPGQETYEQYF.

This clonotype was counted ten times or more. The chain combines TRBV7-2 with TRBJ1-2; D remains ambiguous. The CDR3 is made up of 18 amino acids. V lost 0 bases, J lost 4 bases, and 21 bases lay in between. Germline V gene lookup returns CDR1 SGHTA and CDR2 FQGNSA. The DNA of the CDR3 is TGTGCCAGCAGCTTAGCCACAGCATGGACTATGTCTGGCTATGGCTACACCTTC. This gives the protein CASSLATAWTMSGYGYTF.

As concerns this clonotype: At one of its ends the junction is not consistent with the germline gene, which may arise from a read error. The chain uses TRBV7-9 and TRBJ2-5, with TRBD2 matching 13 bases. This CDR3 is 18 amino acids long. Germline lookup yields CDR1 SEHNR and CDR2 FQNEAQ (reference sequence). For the CDR3, the DNA is TGCGCCAGCAGCCAAGCAATTGGACTAGCGGGGGTTATAGAGACCCAGTACTTC. Translation: CASSQAIGLAGVIETQYF.

This clonotype was counted many times. The chain employs TRBV19 and TRBJ1-1; TRBD1 matches 7 bases. V shed 10 bases and J 6 bases; nucleotides not matched to a gene: 8. The CDR3 covers 12 residues. The germline V gene has CDR1 LNHDA and CDR2 SQIVND (reference sequence). CDR3 sequence reads: CATRQGSAEAFF. CDR3 in DNA: TGTGCCACAAGACAGGGAAGCGCTGAAGCTTTCTTT.

The chain employs TRBV7-2 and TRBJ2-7; 13 nucleotides line up with TRBD2. Per germline, CDR1 SGHTA and CDR2 FQGNSA. V shed 6 bases, J shed 3 bases, and the junction held 11 bases outside the gene matches. The CDR3 has 17 amino acids. The DNA of the CDR3 is TGTGCCAGCAGTCCTTTCGGGACTAGCGGGGAACACTACGAGCAGTACTTC. Its translation is CASSPFGTSGEHYEQYF.

This clonotype occurred many times. The chain is built from TRBV4-3 and TRBJ2-5; a possible D gene is TRBD2 (6 bases). The CDR3 is 13 residues long. The germline gives CDR1 LGHNA, CDR2 YSLEER. V lost 3 bases to trimming and J lost 4 bases, with 9 bases between them. CDR3 coding DNA: TGCGCCAGCAGCCATAGGAGGGCAGAGACCCAGTACTTC. The encoded protein is CASSHRRAETQYF.

The rearrangement uses TRBV3-1 and TRBJ2-7; D tentatively reads TRBD1 or TRBD2 (5 bases each). Trimming shortened V by 4 bases and J by 1 base, and 14 bases separated the two germline ends. CDR3 length: 15 residues. Per germline, CDR1 LGHDT and CDR2 YNNKEL (reference sequence). The CDR3: CASSPPGRQSYEQYF. CDR3 nucleotide sequence: TGTGCCAGCAGCCCCCCGGGACGCCAGTCCTACGAGCAGTACTTC.

V usage is TRBV5-1 and J usage is TRBJ1-5; possibly TRBD1 for D (6 bases). The CDR3 loop spans 16 amino acids. V gave up 5 bases and J gave up 3 bases, with 18 bases separating them. Per the germline V gene, CDR1 is SGHRS and CDR2 is YFSETQ. In DNA form, the CDR3 reads TGCGCCAGCAGAGATGATTACAGGGTTAACAATCAGCCCCAGCATTTT. Its protein is CASRDDYRVNNQPQHF.

This chain uses TRBV29-1 with TRBJ2-7; the D is unclear. The end of the DNA is better explained by TRBJ2-1, so the J call may be wrong. The CDR3 contains 13 residues. Germline V gives CDR1 SQVTM, CDR2 ANQGSEA. DNA of the CDR3: TGCAGCGTTGGCGTTTACTCCTACAATGAGCAGTTCTTC. It translates to CSVGVYSYNEQFF.

This clonotype was seen only a few times. The gene calls are TRBV6-5 and TRBJ1-5; D might be TRBD1 (6 bases). The CDR3 is 15 residues long. Germline loops: CDR1 MNHEY, CDR2 SVGAGI. The V and J ends lost 6 bases and 9 bases respectively, with 21 bases between them. CDR3 sequence reads: CASSLDRTGQGPQHF. CDR3 bases: TGTGCCAGCAGCCTCGACAGGACGGGTCAAGGGCCCCAGCATTTT.